The clone carrying this T cell receptor beta chain appeared once. Its antigen remains unidentified. Assay: immunoSEQ multiplex PCR; the TCRdb copy retains only in-frame clones and omits some. The data show 40,000 to 45,000 clones, about 86% seen once. The data stem from a study of OX40 agonist ivuxolimab in advanced cancers. Study in general: The drug used for patients, ivuxolimab, was an agonistic anti-OX40 (CD134) antibody.

Notes on the study in general: Nonresponders, in some cases, also had low normalized T-cell clonal expansion.

Samples were taken at baseline and on day 1 of cycles 4 and 7. This sequence originates from an adult with an advanced solid tumor such as melanoma, head and neck, liver or kidney cancer. Sequencing was performed on CD4+ or CD8+ T cells sorted from blood, taken in a trial of the OX40 agonist ivuxolimab.

CDR3 region: CASSFPNEKLFF. The CDR3 DNA reads as TGCGCCAGCAGCTTCCCAAATGAAAAACTGTTTTTT. The V call is TRBV5-1, the J call TRBJ1-4; D ambiguous. The CDR3 is 12 residues long. The V end was cut by 2 bases, the J end by 5 bases, with 4 bases between. Germline V gene sequence: CDR1 SGHRS, CDR2 YFSETQ.